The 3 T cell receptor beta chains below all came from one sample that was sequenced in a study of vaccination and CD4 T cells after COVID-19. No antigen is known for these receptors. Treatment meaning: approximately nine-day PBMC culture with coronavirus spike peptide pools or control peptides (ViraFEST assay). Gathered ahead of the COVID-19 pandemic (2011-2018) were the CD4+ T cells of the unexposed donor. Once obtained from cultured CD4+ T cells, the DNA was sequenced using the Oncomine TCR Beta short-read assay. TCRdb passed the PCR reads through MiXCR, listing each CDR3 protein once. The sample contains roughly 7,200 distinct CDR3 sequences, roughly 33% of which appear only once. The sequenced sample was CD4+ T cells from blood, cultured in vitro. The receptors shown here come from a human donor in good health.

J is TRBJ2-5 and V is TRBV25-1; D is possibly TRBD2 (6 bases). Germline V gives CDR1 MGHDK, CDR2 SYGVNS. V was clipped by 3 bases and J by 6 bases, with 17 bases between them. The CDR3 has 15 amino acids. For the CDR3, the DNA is TGTGCCAGCAGTGATTCGGGGCTAGCGAAAAAGACCCAGTACTTC. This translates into CASSDSGLAKKTQYF. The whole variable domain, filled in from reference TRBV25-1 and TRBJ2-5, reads EADIYQTPRYLVIGTGKKITLECSQTMGHDKMYWYQQDPGMELHLIHYSYGVNSTEKGDLSSESTVSRIRTEHFPLTLESARPSHTSQYLCASSDSGLAKKTQYFGPGTRLLVL.

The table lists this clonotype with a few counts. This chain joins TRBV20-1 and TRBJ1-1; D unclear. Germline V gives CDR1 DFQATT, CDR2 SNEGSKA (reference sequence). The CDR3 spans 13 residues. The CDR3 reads CSATRGMNTEAFF. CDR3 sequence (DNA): TGCAGCGCGACCCGGGGTATGAACACTGAAGCTTTCTTT.

The CDR3 DNA is TGTGCCAGCAGTTACTCAGGGAGCAATCAGCCCCAGCATTTT. This codes for CASSYSGSNQPQHF. The chain has TRBV6-2 or TRBV6-3 and TRBJ1-5; D remains ambiguous. This CDR3 spans 14 amino acids. Trimming left V 0 bases short and J 1 base short, with 4 bases between. Looked up from germline, CDR1 is MNHEY and CDR2 is SVGEGT.